This T cell receptor beta chain emerged from a study of T cell changes during pregnancy in multiple sclerosis. Germline lookup yields CDR1 SNHLY and CDR2 FYNNEI. The ends were cut back, 3 bases at V and 4 bases at J, with 3 bases in the middle. CDR3 size: 11 residues. Method: immunoSEQ multiplex PCR; TCRdb's copy keeps in-frame clones and lacks some. The table has about 55,000 clones, over 80% seen once. The gene calls are TRBV2 and TRBJ2-5; unclear D gene. The sequencing here drew on CD4+ T cells from peripheral blood mononuclear cells, taken in the first trimester of pregnancy. The TCR sequence derives from a female donor with multiple sclerosis, enrolled in a pregnancy study. Written as DNA, the CDR3 is TGTGCCAGCAGTGATAGAGAGACCCAGTACTTC. Translating gives CASSDRETQYF.